The text below deals with one T cell receptor (beta chain). This CDR3 is also generated by other DNA sequences in the sample. Replicate sorted-subset PCRs were loaded with approximately 190 ng DNA, tens of thousands of T cell genomes. Per the original methods: For the immunoSEQ data, sequences were junction-only without quality scores, so filtering differed. This table comes from immunoSEQ multiplex PCR, and its TCRdb copy is limited to in-frame clones, with some not included. Clonal size and the V and J genes are those of that table, whereas D and trimming came from the DNA. The sample has approximately 2.3 million clones; more than 85% are singletons. This record belongs to a study of shared clonotypes between healthy human individuals. The CDR3 is 11 amino acids. The germline CDR1 and CDR2 sequences are LNHDA and SQIVND (reference sequence). Between the trimmed V and J ends, which lost 4 bases and 8 bases, there was a span of 6 bases.

This TCR was sampled from a man aged 18 to 29 in good health. Some clones in this sample may be carry-over from other donors' samples. The chain links TRBV19 to TRBJ2-1; D possibly matches TRBD1 or TRBD2 (5 bases each). Sample: naive CD4+ T cells from PBMCs. Subset given: CD45RA+ positively selected. Here the CDR3 DNA reads TGTGCCAGTAGTAGAGGGGATGAGCAGTTCTTC. Translated, it gives CASSRGDEQFF. Supplemented by reference TRBV19 and TRBJ2-1, the full variable domain reads DGGITQSPKYLFRKEGQNVTLSCEQNLNHDAMYWYRQDPGQGLRLIYYSQIVNDFQKGDIAEGYSVSREKKESFPLTVTSAQKNPTAFYLCASSRGDEQFFGPGTRLTVL.